These T cell receptor beta chains were read from a single sample in a study of blood T cells in healthy people across ages. In TCRdb, the 5' RACE reads were re-called with MiXCR into one record per CDR3 protein. The sample contains about 640,000 distinct CDR3 sequences, under 65% of which appear only once. The specimen sequenced was blood. The receptors were gathered from a man in his sixties in good health. CDR3s include the opening cysteine and the closing phenylalanine or tryptophan. D genes are given only for firm matches. A row's size may be missing; if present it is once, few, many or a size class.

j_call | d_call | v_call | cdr3_length | clone_size | cdr3_nt | cdr3_aa
TRBJ2-1 | TRBD2 | TRBV5-1 | 18 | few | TGCGCCAGCAGCTTGCCCCAGGGTAGCGGGGCCTGGTACAATGAGCAGTTCTTC | CASSLPQGSGAWYNEQFF
TRBJ1-5 | TRBD1 | TRBV4-1 | 16 | NA | TGCGCCAGCAGCCACGACGGGACAGGGGTTCGTCAGCCCCAGCATTTT | CASSHDGTGVRQPQHF
TRBJ2-1 | NA | TRBV6-2/TRBV6-3 | 11 | NA | TGTGCCAGCAGTTCTAGCGTGGGGCAGTTCTTC | CASSSSVGQFF
TRBJ2-7 | NA | TRBV6-1 | 12 | NA | TGTGCCAGCAGTGATTCAGCCAGCGAGCAGTACTTC | CASSDSASEQYF
TRBJ1-6 | NA | TRBV6-2/TRBV6-3 | 15 | NA | TGTGCCAGCAGTTACTCGAAACAGAAATATTCACCCCTCCACTTT | CASSYSKQKYSPLHF
TRBJ1-2 | TRBD1 | TRBV4-2 | 14 | NA | TGTGCCAGCAGCGCGGGACAGAGCCACTATGGCTACACCTTC | CASSAGQSHYGYTF
TRBJ2-7 | NA | TRBV21-1 | 15 | NA | TGTGCCAGCAGCACCGATGCAGAACAGGGCTCCGAGCAGTACTTC | CASSTDAEQGSEQYF
TRBJ1-2 | TRBD1 | TRBV20-1 | 16 | NA | TGCAGTGTTGACGGGACAGGGGAGGGTAGGGGCTATGGCTACACCTTC | CSVDGTGEGRGYGYTF
TRBJ2-1 | TRBD1 | TRBV18 | 14 | NA | TGTGCCAGCTCCGCCGGGACAGGGTTCAATGAGCAGTTCTTC | CASSAGTGFNEQFF
TRBJ1-5 | NA | TRBV15 | 16 | NA | TGTGCCACCAGCAGAGATGGGGGGTCTGGCAATCAGCCCCAGCATTTT | CATSRDGGSGNQPQHF
TRBJ1-6 | TRBD1 | TRBV6-2/TRBV6-3 | 15 | NA | TGTGCCAGCAGTCAGACCGGGACAGGAAATTCACCCCTCCACTTT | CASSQTGTGNSPLHF
TRBJ2-3 | TRBD2 | TRBV9 | 19 | NA | TGTGCCAGCAGCGTAGCGGGCCTAGCGGGAGACACTAGCACAGATACGCAGTATTTT | CASSVAGLAGDTSTDTQYF
TRBJ1-2 | TRBD1 | TRBV9 | 16 | NA | TGTGCCAGCAGCGTTACGGTGGGGACAGGGAACTATGGCTACACCTTC | CASSVTVGTGNYGYTF
TRBJ1-2 | TRBD1 | TRBV10-3 | 14 | NA | TGTGCCATCAGTGATCTCGGACAGGACTCTGGCTACACCTTC | CAISDLGQDSGYTF
TRBJ1-2 | NA | TRBV5-1 | 14 | few | TGCGCCAGCAGCTTGGGGACCAGTATGGGCGGCTACACCTTC | CASSLGTSMGGYTF
TRBJ2-3 | NA | TRBV5-6 | 13 | NA | TGTGCCAGCAGCTTTCCCCCCGGTTATACGCAGTATTTT | CASSFPPGYTQYF
TRBJ2-5 | TRBD2 | TRBV3-1 | 16 | NA | TGTGCCAGCAGTTGGACTAGCCGCCCCTGGGAAGAGACCCAGTACTTC | CASSWTSRPWEETQYF
TRBJ2-5 | TRBD2 | TRBV20-1 | 15 | NA | TGCAGTGCTAGTAATCCTAGCGGGGGGCAAGAGACCCAGTACTTC | CSASNPSGGQETQYF
TRBJ2-5 | TRBD2 | TRBV10-3 | 16 | few | TGTGCCATCAGTGAGTCGCTAGCGGGGGTGCAAGAGACCCAGTACTTC | CAISESLAGVQETQYF
TRBJ2-3 | NA | TRBV29-1 | 14 | once | TGCAGCGTTGTATCCGGGGGAGGCACAGATACGCAGTATTTT | CSVVSGGGTDTQYF
TRBJ2-6 | NA | TRBV5-1 | 13 | once | TGCGCCACCAGGGACTCTGGGGCCAACGTCCTGACTTTC | CATRDSGANVLTF
TRBJ2-1 | TRBD2 | TRBV6-5 | 15 | NA | TGTGCCAGCAGCCGCGCGGGGGGCTCCTACAATGAGCAGTTCTTC | CASSRAGGSYNEQFF
TRBJ1-2 | NA | TRBV3-1 | 16 | few | TGTGCCAGCAGCCAAGAATTATCGGGCCAGCCCTATGGCTACACCTTC | CASSQELSGQPYGYTF
TRBJ1-6 | NA | TRBV5-1 | 16 | once | TGCGCCAGCAGCGAACAGGCAGTGGGCCATAATTCACCCCTCCACTTT | CASSEQAVGHNSPLHF
TRBJ2-3 | TRBD2 | TRBV7-8 | 16 | NA | TGTGCCAGCAGCTTGGACATGAGCGGGGGCACAGATACGCAGTATTTT | CASSLDMSGGTDTQYF
TRBJ1-2 | NA | TRBV2 | 13 | few | TGTGCCAGCAGTGGAGTTTCTAACTATGGCTACACCTTC | CASSGVSNYGYTF